A single sample gave rise to the 7 T cell receptor beta chains below, sequenced in a study of follicular helper T cells after annual influenza vaccination. Produced via immunoSEQ multiplex PCR; TCRdb's table is partial and in-frame only. The sample has more than 7,500 clones; approximately 90% are singletons. Described time point: 2015-2016 season, pre-vaccination. The sequencing here drew on CXCR5+ CD38- circulating T follicular helper cells from blood, taken on the day of influenza vaccination. As to subset: circulating Tfh, non-naive CD4+CXCR5+PD-1+ (ICOS+CD38+ or ICOS-CD38-). Receptor source: an adult who received the influenza vaccine.

This clone has more than one count but fewer than ten. This chain uses TRBV10-1 with TRBJ1-6; D not resolved. CDR3 size: 13 residues. Trimming left V 6 bases short and J 9 bases short, with 12 bases between. CDR1 and CDR2 from the germline V gene are WNHNN and SYGVQD (reference sequence). Written as DNA, the CDR3 is TGCGCCAGCAGCATCGACGGGGTTTCACCCCTCCACTTT. Amino acid sequence: CASSIDGVSPLHF.

The rearrangement links TRBV6-5 to TRBJ1-2, with TRBD1 matching over 8 bases. V was clipped by 5 bases and J by 3 bases; unmatched bases: 8. The CDR3 covers 15 residues. From germline, CDR1 is MNHEY and CDR2 SVGAGI. The chain's CDR3 is CASSNRGLGDYGYTF. CDR3 nucleotide sequence: TGTGCCAGCAGTAACAGGGGGTTAGGGGACTATGGCTACACCTTC.

The rearrangement joins TRBV5-4 to TRBJ1-3; no clear D gene. Trimming cost V 0 bases and J 3 bases, with 7 bases left between them. Germline V lookup: CDR1 SGHNT, CDR2 YYREEE (reference sequence). The CDR3 contains 14 residues. The CDR3 loop reads CASSLGNDGNTIYF. Here the CDR3 DNA reads TGTGCCAGCAGCTTGGGCAATGATGGAAACACCATATATTTT.

The CDR3 here is CASSVGGSSYNEQFF. The CDR3 DNA reads as TGTGCCAGCAGTGTCGGGGGAAGCTCCTACAATGAGCAGTTCTTC. This sequence joins TRBV6-4 and TRBJ2-1; tentatively, D is TRBD2 (6 bases). The CDR3 is made up of 15 amino acids. The V and J ends lost 4 bases and 0 bases respectively, with 10 bases between them. Germline V CDR1 and CDR2: MRHNA, SNTAGT.

The J gene is TRBJ2-2, the V gene TRBV7-2; weak D call: TRBD2 (6 bases). Trimming took off 4 bases at V and 2 bases at J, with 8 bases between the two ends. CDR3 length: 14 residues. CDR1 and CDR2 from the germline V gene are SGHTA and FQGNSA. CDR3 amino acids: CASSSGGNTGELFF. CDR3 DNA: TGTGCCAGCAGCTCCGGGGGAAACACCGGGGAGCTGTTTTTT.

By frequency in the sample, this clone is medium-sized. V gene TRBV10-3 combines with J gene TRBJ1-2; 10 bases match TRBD1. Germline-derived CDR1 and CDR2 are ENHRY and SYGVKD. Trimming cost V 6 bases and J 6 bases; bases outside gene matches: 4. The CDR3 spans 13 residues. Here the CDR3 reads CAIRGQGNDGYTF. DNA of the CDR3: TGTGCCATCAGGGGACAGGGGAACGATGGCTACACCTTC.

The CDR3 nucleotides are TGTGCCAGCAGCTTGGTAGGGGGGGATACGCAGTATTTT. Its protein product is CASSLVGGDTQYF. The chain carries TRBV11-3 and TRBJ2-3; TRBD1 or TRBD2 may be the D gene (6 bases each). V lost 3 bases to trimming and J lost 6 bases, with 10 bases between them. Germline assignment: CDR1 SGHNT and CDR2 YENEEA. This CDR3 spans 13 amino acids. Based on the CDR3 plus reference TRBV11-3 and TRBJ2-3, the full variable domain is EAGVVQSPRYKIIEKKQPVAFWCNPISGHNTLYWYLQNLGQGPELLIRYENEEAVDDSQLPKDRFSAERLKGVDSTLKIQPAELGDSAVYLCASSLVGGDTQYFGPGTRLTVL.